The present T cell receptor (beta chain) was sequenced within a study of monozygotic twins with inflammatory bowel disease. The UMIs contained a 6-nucleotide sample barcode. They were added by template switching during cDNA synthesis. Following a re-call of the 5' RACE reads, TCRdb has one entry per CDR3 protein and lacks DNA. The listing contains more than 350,000 distinct CDR3 sequences. The CDR3 runs 13 residues. Germline lookup yields CDR1 SGHNT and CDR2 YYREEE (reference sequence). The gene calls are TRBV5-4 and TRBJ1-5. This sequence originates from a human donor with ulcerative colitis or Crohn's disease, or a healthy co-twin of an affected twin (not recorded which). The sample taken for sequencing was blood. The CDR3 here is CASSSDRDQPQHF.